Included here is one T cell receptor beta chain sequence, with context. Its antigen specificity is not known. Within one base of it there is no much larger clone, and no base qualities were kept. The sample originates from a study of blood T cell repertoires in COVID-19 (dated by TCRdb to 2018 to 2021). About the study as a whole: Samples covering the acute and convalescent phases of COVID-19 were provided by collaborators in the United States, Italy and Spain. The material from the prospective study consisted of cDNA or gDNA derived from T cells, B-cell-depleted T cells, or PBMCs. The dataset comprised deeply sampled blood TCRbeta repertoires from subjects exposed to, actively infected with, or recovered from COVID-19. The repertoires were released in a freely available public database intended as a resource for research on the immune response to SARS-CoV-2. Samples were obtained from the ongoing ImmuneRACE study (first 160 participants) and from 1,000 to 1,500 subjects provided by 6 global collaborators. Nearly every sample came with metadata listing a de-identified subject ID, COVID-19 status, age in years and sex. Where HLA class I and class II types were available, the types were taken from metadata supplied by the sample provider, not from assay-based typing. Broad study findings and their caveats: The amount of clinical and demographic metadata varied by source and participant and was provided uncurated.

TCRbeta CDR3 regions were amplified from genomic DNA using the immunoSEQ Assay, a bias-controlled multiplex PCR. Per the original workflow: Nucleated cell counts per sample were estimated from amplification of reference gene primers within the assay. To quantify the absolute abundance of each unique TCRbeta CDR3 rearrangement, sequence reads were collapsed and filtered. Productive Simpson clonality was computed per sample as the square root of Simpson's diversity index over productive rearrangements. TCRdb retrieved this table from immuneACCESS and kept in-frame rearrangements only. Not all clones are present; in checked studies, unresolved V genes account for under half, and no reason is known for the remainder. Clone size and V and J calls were adopted from that table, with D and trimming inferred from the DNA. The table for this sample lists roughly 420,000 clones; approximately 88% of them were counted only once. More than 0.85% of the sample is taken by the ten largest.

Enrolling through a virtual design, the prospective study's participants ranged in age from about 18 to 89 years and lived across 20 to 25 United States geographic areas. In the prospective study, cohorts were assigned on the basis of participant-reported clinical history obtained from a screening survey and a study questionnaire. In the prospective study, mobile phlebotomists collected whole blood, serum and a nasopharyngeal or oropharyngeal swab from each participant. Over a roughly two-month period, participants in the prospective study had the option of providing additional blood draws and questionnaires. Blood samples from the prospective study were shipped frozen or at room temperature prior to DNA extraction. The CDR3, cysteine through phenylalanine, is 16 amino acids long. Solely the CDR3 DNA is kept, with 48 bases framed from the first base. Trimming takes 5 bases off V and 1 base off J; junction bases not matched to a gene: 6. The germline V gene encodes CDR1 MNHEY and CDR2 SMNVEV (reference sequence).

Rearrangement joined TRBV27 to TRBJ2-2, with 8 middle bases fitting TRBD1. Material: PBMCs or T cells enriched from blood (not recorded which). The TCR was taken from a woman aged 25-40 years with acute COVID-19. The CDR3 protein: CASSPRDRGNTGELFF. The DNA is as follows: TGTGCCAGCAGTCCACGCGACAGGGGGAACACCGGGGAGCTGTTTTTT.